This T cell receptor (beta chain) was sequenced in a study of cytomegalovirus exposure and HLA in healthy donors (dated by TCRdb to 2017 to 2019). As for the study more broadly: In an earlier analysis of roughly 590 of the donors, around 290 Gb of sequence data and 120 million or so unique TCR beta sequences from approximately 180 million T cells were reported. About 300 gigabases of sequencing data and approximately 84 million unique TCR sequences were included in an early release covering roughly 700 HLA-typed donors. Of the roughly 400 genotyped donors, roughly 85% fell in the genetic ancestry cluster associated with self-reported Caucasian donors. The study aimed to test whether signatures of past pathogen exposure could be identified by cataloging public T cell receptors. The study profiled the T cell repertoires of hundreds of subjects by immunosequencing and related them to cytomegalovirus serostatus. In addition to the first cohort of about 650 subjects, a separate validation cohort of approximately 130 different subjects was used. The study combined high-throughput TCR immunosequencing, statistical association of individual TCRs with disease status, and machine learning to predict cytomegalovirus infection status. A later analysis re-analyzed previously published TCR beta repertoires from 666 donors and added high-resolution HLA genotyping to study TCR occurrence patterns. The later analysis used no new phenotypic data to find candidate immune exposures, relying instead on TCR beta sequences and their occurrence across donors. An earlier analysis of around 580 of the donors used high-throughput TCR beta sequencing to judge whether each TCR beta V gene segment behaved as functional or pseudogenic. Donor age, sex, ethnicity and CMV serostatus were collected together with the repertoire data. A later genetic analysis took genome-wide SNP genotypes for about 55% of the roughly 670 donors and used that subset as a discovery cohort. All discovery cohort repertoires had been generated using a single sequencing platform. Both class I and class II loci were covered by HLA typing, at four-digit resolution. Typing coverage differed by locus: A, B, C, DRB1 and DQB1 were typed in roughly 620-630 donors, DQA1 in 500 to 550, DPA1 in some 600, and DPB1 in approximately 450. Roughly 5 DR-DQ haplotypes were handled as single units for association and clustering because linkage in the cohort was strong. Among 350 to 400 genotyped donors of the cohort, an average of roughly 240,000 unique TCR beta nucleotide sequences were sequenced per donor, around a sixth of them non-productive. On the study overall, not on this receptor specifically: Three of the identified cytomegalovirus-associated TCR beta chains were confirmed in vitro to be specific for cytomegalovirus antigens. An earlier analysis of several hundred of the donors showed that most TCR beta V segments appeared in productive rearrangements either about 87% or about 30% of the time, which broadly matched IMGT annotations. Because HLA typing was missing for some donors at each locus, association tests included only the typed subset. A later analysis associated about 17,000 TCR beta sequences with specific HLA alleles at a false discovery rate of 0.05. A later analysis reported that several top co-occurrence clusters appeared linked to parvovirus B19, influenza, CMV and Epstein-Barr virus. Compared with the roughly 600-donor mean, donors in an Asian-associated ancestry cluster had fewer N-insertions in productive TCRs, according to a later genetic analysis. The classifier was reported to diagnose cytomegalovirus status with high specificity and sensitivity in both the original and validation cohorts. According to a later analysis, most CMV-associated TCR beta chains appeared to be HLA-restricted, and the HLA associations seemed to be driven largely by CMV exposure. Assigning TCR associations to individual alleles was difficult when HLA alleles, especially DR and DQ, strongly co-occurred. For the cohort, immune exposure information was limited to CMV serostatus. This cohort had only TCR beta chains sequenced, and the lack of alpha or paired-chain data limited which features could be detected. Presence/absence analyses assumed roughly uniform sequencing depth across donors, an assumption that may not hold. While some public TCRs were present in many individuals, most TCR sequences turned up only very rarely across donors. Because the 87-base-pair reads could not distinguish some IMGT-functional V segments, including TRBV6-2 and TRBV6-3, those segments were excluded. Compared with equally common non-associated chains, HLA-associated TCR beta chains in a later analysis were more clonally expanded and had lower generation probabilities. A further reported finding was that TCR beta sequences accurately predicted the HLA-A and HLA-B alleles for most subjects in the first cohort. A later genetic analysis associated a missense DCLRE1C variant with V-gene and J-gene trimming of TCR beta chains, and an independent cohort replicated the association. Correlated functional status among segregating V segments might reflect linkage disequilibrium, but an unknown experimental factor could not be ruled out. The authors suggested that the approach could potentially be extended to other disease states and immunological phenotypes. The study listed 150 to 200 TCR beta chains as associated with cytomegalovirus. The sequencing pipeline was judged likely to have produced a cluster of highly shared sequence variants as a technical artifact. Because counts were too low, some 17 rarely observed V segments, including chromosome 9 orphons, were left out of the earlier analysis of 500 to 650 of the donors. In a later analysis, TCR association rates were found to vary across HLA loci, with the most associated TCRs seen for DRB1 alleles and the fewest for HLA-C alleles.

Trimming accounts for 5 bases at V and 0 bases at J, while the number of junction bases matched to no gene is 6. The CDR3 sequence holds 16 residues, the cysteine and phenylalanine included. The read is trimmed to its CDR3 DNA, 48 bases read in frame from base 1. Looking up the germline V gene yields CDR1 ENHRY and CDR2 SYGVKD. Comment on this clone: Its binding antigen is unknown. The input lacks base qualities; no much larger clone sits a single base away.

The library was produced with the immunoSEQ multiplex PCR assay. A mixture of 60 forward primers for TCR Vbeta segments and 13 reverse primers for TCR Jbeta segments was used in the multiplex PCR. Amplification of the CDR3 region of rearranged TCR beta genes was performed with a multiplex PCR assay on genomic DNA. Amplified TCR beta libraries were sequenced as 87-base-pair reads on the Illumina HiSeq System. In the source study's methods: A later analysis tallied roughly 78 million unique TCR beta chains across the approximately 670 repertoires, and around 10 million of those chains were shared by two or more donors. Raw reads were error-corrected and collapsed into unique sequences with a nearest-neighbor algorithm that merged closely related sequences to remove PCR and sequencing errors. To assign V, D and J gene segments, CDR3 sequences were aligned to IMGT reference sequences. For a sequence to be retained, at least a six-nucleotide match to both a V gene segment and a J gene segment was required. Rearrangements were classified as productive when the CDR3 lacked stop codons and remained in frame with V and J, and all other rearrangements were classified as non-productive. Following IMGT convention, CDR3 was defined as the stretch from the second conserved V-encoded cysteine to the conserved J-encoded phenylalanine. The earlier analysis of fewer than 700 of the donors excluded sequences that lacked an unambiguous match to a single V gene segment. An earlier analysis of some 500 of the donors classified V segments as functional when productive rearrangements were above 56.7% and as segregating when the standard deviation between donors was above 5%. To diagnose cytomegalovirus status from the catalog of TCR beta chain sequences, a statistical classification framework was built. A later analysis assigned V and J genes by comparing TCR nucleotide sequences with IMGT/GENE-DB human TR gene sequences. The TCRdist pipeline was used in a later analysis to assign CDR3 sequences and most-parsimonious VDJ recombination scenarios. In a later analysis, each TCR beta chain was defined by its CDR3 amino acid sequence together with its V-gene family, and reads without a unique V-gene family were excluded. In a later analysis, a few hundred highly shared, low-generation-probability nucleotide sequences were removed to address suspected cross-contamination and a sequencing artifact. In a later analysis, a clonal expansion index for each public chain was calculated from normalized within-repertoire ranks of inferred template counts. Generation probabilities in a later analysis came from a VDJ recombination model fitted to out-of-frame rearrangements, and those results were checked against IGoR. In a later analysis, TCR-TCR, TCR-HLA and TCR-CMV co-occurrence was scored with hypergeometric tests, and a repertoire-size bias correction was applied to TCR pairs. A later analysis estimated false discovery rates by permuting HLA or CMV assignments 20 times. In a later analysis, co-occurring TCRs were grouped using DBSCAN, with TCRdist sequence similarity added in when clustering inside HLA-allele-positive subsets. Co-occurrence clustering excluded repertoires with fewer than 30,000 or more than 120,000 public chains, plus five with anomalous nucleotide sharing. TCRdb holds this immuneACCESS table with in-frame rearrangements only. Some clones are missing; in checked studies, unresolved V genes explain under half, and the rest has no known cause. V and J calls and clone size are copied from that table; D and trimming were computed from the DNA. The sample data list under 200,000 clones, and more than 75% of these were observed just once. 1.5% of the sample belongs to the ten largest clones.

The cohort comprised more than 550 healthy bone marrow donors. Cohort members were all nominally healthy when sampled, although unrecorded immune exposures were likely present. The donor was CMV seropositive and was included in the group of 270 or so seropositive cohort members. Every donor gave a peripheral blood sample, and the peripheral blood mononuclear cells from that sample were used for TCR beta sequencing. The Qiagen DNeasy Blood Extraction Kit was used to extract genomic DNA from the blood cell samples. Sequencing used PBMCs. The receptor was derived from a girl between 5 and 17 years old in good health and CMV-seropositive. The sequence links TRBV10-3 to TRBJ2-1; TRBD2 aligns with 8 central bases. The CDR3: CAISPTSASSYNEQFF. The nucleotide sequence reads TGTGCCATCAGTCCGACTAGCGCAAGCTCCTACAATGAGCAGTTCTTC.